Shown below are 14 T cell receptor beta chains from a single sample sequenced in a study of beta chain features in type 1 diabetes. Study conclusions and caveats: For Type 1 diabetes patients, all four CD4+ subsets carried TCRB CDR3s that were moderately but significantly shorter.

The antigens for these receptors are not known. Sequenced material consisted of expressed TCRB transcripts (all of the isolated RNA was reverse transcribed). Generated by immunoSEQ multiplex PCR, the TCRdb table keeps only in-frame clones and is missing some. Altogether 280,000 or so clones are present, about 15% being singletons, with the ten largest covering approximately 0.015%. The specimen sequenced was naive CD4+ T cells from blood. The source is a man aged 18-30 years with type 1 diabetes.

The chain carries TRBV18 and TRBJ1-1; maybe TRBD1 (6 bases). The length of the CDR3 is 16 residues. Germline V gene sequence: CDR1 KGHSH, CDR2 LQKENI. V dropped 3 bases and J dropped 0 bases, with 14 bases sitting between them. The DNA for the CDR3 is TGTGCCAGCTCACCGGGGACACAAATCCTGAACACTGAAGCTTTCTTT. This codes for CASSPGTQILNTEAFF.

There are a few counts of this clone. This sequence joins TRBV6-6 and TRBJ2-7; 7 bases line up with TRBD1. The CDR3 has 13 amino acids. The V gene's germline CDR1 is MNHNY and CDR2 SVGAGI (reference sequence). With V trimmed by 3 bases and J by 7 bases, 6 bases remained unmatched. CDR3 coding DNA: TGTGCCAGCAGTTATACATACAGGGGTGAGCAGTACTTC. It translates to CASSYTYRGEQYF.

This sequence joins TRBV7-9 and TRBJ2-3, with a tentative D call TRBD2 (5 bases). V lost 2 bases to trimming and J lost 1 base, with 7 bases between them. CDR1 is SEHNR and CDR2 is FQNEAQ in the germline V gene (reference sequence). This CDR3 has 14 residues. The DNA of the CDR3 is TGTGCCAGCAGCTTAAGAGCGGGCACAGATACGCAGTATTTT. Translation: CASSLRAGTDTQYF. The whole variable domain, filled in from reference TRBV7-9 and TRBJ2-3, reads DTGVSQNPRHKITKRGQNVTFRCDPISEHNRLYWYRQTLGQGPEFLTYFQNEAQLEKSRLLSDRFSAERPKGSFSTLEIQRTEQGDSAMYLCASSLRAGTDTQYFGPGTRLTVL.

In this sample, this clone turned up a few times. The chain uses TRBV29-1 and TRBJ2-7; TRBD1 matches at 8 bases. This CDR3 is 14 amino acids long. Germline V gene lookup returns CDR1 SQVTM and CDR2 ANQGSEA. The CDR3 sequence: CPANRTGGFYEQYF. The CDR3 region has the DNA TGCCCCGCAAACCGAACAGGGGGTTTCTACGAGCAGTACTTC.

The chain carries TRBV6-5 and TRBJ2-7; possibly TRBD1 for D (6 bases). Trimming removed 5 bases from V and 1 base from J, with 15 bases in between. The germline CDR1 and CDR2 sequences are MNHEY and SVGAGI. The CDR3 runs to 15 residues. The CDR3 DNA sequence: TGTGCCAGCAGTGCAGGGGCCATAGGGTCCTACGAGCAGTACTTC. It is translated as CASSAGAIGSYEQYF.

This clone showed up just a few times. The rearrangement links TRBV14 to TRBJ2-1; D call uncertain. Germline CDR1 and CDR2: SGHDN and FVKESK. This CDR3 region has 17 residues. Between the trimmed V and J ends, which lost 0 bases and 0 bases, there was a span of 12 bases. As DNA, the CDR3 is TGTGCCAGCAGCCAAGATAGAACCTTGAGCTCCTACAATGAGCAGTTCTTC. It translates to CASSQDRTLSSYNEQFF.

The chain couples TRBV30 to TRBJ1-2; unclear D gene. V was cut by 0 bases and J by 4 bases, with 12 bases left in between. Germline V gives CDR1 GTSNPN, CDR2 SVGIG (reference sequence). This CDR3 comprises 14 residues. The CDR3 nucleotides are TGTGCCTGGAGTGTAGGCAGCGTGTCCTATGGCTACACCTTC. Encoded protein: CAWSVGSVSYGYTF. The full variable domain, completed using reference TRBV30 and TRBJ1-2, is SQTIHQWPATLVQPVGSPLSLECTVEGTSNPNLYWYRQAAGRGLQLLFYSVGIGQISSEVPQNLSASRPQDRQFILSSKKLLLSDSGFYLCAWSVGSVSYGYTFGSGTRLTVV.

CDR3: CASSFGASTDTQYF. CDR3 nucleotides: TGTGCCAGCAGCTTTGGGGCTAGCACAGATACGCAGTATTTT. The chain carries TRBV27 and TRBJ2-3, with D possibly matching TRBD1 (5 bases). The germline V gene has CDR1 MNHEY and CDR2 SMNVEV (reference sequence). With 6 bases removed from V and 0 bases from J, the gap between germline ends came to 10 bases. The CDR3 is made up of 14 amino acids.

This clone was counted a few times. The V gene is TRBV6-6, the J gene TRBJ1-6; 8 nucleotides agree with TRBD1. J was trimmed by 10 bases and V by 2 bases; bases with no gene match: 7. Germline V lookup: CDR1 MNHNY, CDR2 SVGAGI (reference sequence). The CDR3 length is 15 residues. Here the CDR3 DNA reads TGTGCCAGCAGTTACACCGGACAGGGAAAGTCACCCCTCCACTTT. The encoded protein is CASSYTGQGKSPLHF.

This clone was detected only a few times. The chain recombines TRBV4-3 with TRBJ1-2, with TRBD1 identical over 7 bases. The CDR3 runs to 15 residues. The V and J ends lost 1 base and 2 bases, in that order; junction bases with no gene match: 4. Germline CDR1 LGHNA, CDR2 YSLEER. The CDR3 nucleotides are TGCGCCAGCAGCCAAGGGACAGGTGTCAACTATGGCTACACCTTC. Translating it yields CASSQGTGVNYGYTF.

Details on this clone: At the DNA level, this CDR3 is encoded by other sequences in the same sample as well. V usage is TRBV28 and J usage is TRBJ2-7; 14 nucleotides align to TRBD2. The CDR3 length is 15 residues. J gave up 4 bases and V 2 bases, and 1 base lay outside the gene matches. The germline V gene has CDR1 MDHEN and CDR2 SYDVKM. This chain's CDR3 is CASSLGTSGSYEQYF. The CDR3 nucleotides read TGTGCCAGCAGTTTAGGGACTAGCGGGAGTTACGAGCAGTACTTC. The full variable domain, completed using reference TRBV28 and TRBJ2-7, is DVKVTQSSRYLVKRTGEKVFLECVQDMDHENMFWYRQDPGLGLRLIYFSYDVKMKEKGDIPEGYSVSREKKERFSLILESASTNQTSMYLCASSLGTSGSYEQYFGPGTRLTVT.

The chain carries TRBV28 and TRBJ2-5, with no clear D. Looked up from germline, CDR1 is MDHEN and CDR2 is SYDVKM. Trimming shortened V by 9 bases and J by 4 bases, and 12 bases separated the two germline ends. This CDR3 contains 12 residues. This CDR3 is CASTGVGETQYF. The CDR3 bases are TGTGCCAGTACCGGAGTAGGAGAGACCCAGTACTTC.

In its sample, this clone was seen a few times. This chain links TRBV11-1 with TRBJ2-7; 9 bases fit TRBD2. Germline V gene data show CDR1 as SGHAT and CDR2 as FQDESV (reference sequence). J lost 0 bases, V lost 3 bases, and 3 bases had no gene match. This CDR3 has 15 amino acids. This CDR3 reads CASSLTSGYSYEQYF. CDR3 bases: TGTGCCAGCAGCTTGACTAGCGGTTACTCCTACGAGCAGTACTTC.

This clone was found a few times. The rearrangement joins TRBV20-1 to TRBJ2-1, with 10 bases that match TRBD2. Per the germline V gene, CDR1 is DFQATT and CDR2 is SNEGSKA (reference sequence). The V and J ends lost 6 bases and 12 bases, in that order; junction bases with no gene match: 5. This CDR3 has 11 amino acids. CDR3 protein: CSAVTSGMQFF. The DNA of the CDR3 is TGCAGTGCAGTTACTAGCGGGATGCAGTTCTTC.